This is a list of T cell receptor beta chains from one sample in a study of blood T cell repertoires in COVID-19. Assay used: immunoSEQ multiplex PCR; TCRdb lists only in-frame clones, some missing. This table has approximately 220,000 clones, 70% to 90% appearing once. Sequencing was done on a sample of peripheral blood. All receptors come from a man aged 40-55 years with acute or convalescent COVID-19. The conserved cysteine and the conserved F or W are not part of the CDR3 here.

>TRBV10-2|TRBJ1-6
ASSLTAGPLH
>TRBV19|TRBJ2-1
ASSLDRGYGNEQF
>TRBV4-2|TRBJ2-2
ASSPRTGELF
>TRBV4-1|TRBJ2-7
ASSPAGSYEQY
>TRBV21-1|TRBJ2-3
ASRGDRTTDTQY
>TRBV27|TRBJ1-6
ASKAGGFYSPLH
>TRBV5-1|TRBJ1-1
ASSLWQGEDTEAF
>TRBV28|TRBJ2-7
ASSSGGYEQY
>TRBV19|TRBJ1-1
ASTKASGLGNTEAF
>TRBV27|TRBJ2-5
ASSLVLGGETQY
>TRBV27|TRBJ2-3
ASSLVSGADTQY
>TRBV7-6|TRBJ2-2
ASSSQKGSNGELF
>TRBV9|TRBJ2-7
ASSVDGSAYEQY
>TRBV29-1|TRBJ2-7
SVLPTSGLRSGEQY
>TRBV14|TRBJ1-6
ASSQSGQGAFGPLH
>TRBV14|TRBJ2-7
ASSQVLSSYEQY
>TRBV4-3|TRBJ2-3
ASSPELAGGLPHTDTQY
>TRBV7-6|TRBJ2-1
ASSFQLYNEQF
>TRBV5-1|TRBJ2-3
ASAAASTDTQY
>TRBV19|TRBJ1-2
ASSIDRGVYGYT
>TRBV3-1/TRBV3-2|TRBJ1-5
ASSQGDRGLNQPQH
>TRBV6-6|TRBJ2-3
ASSRTGGSTDTQY
>TRBV5-5|TRBJ2-7
ASASYSGGLYEQY
>TRBV28|TRBJ1-4
ASSLLDRGSEKLF
>TRBV19|TRBJ2-6
ASSGLAGLAGANVLT
>TRBV28|TRBJ2-5
ASTGRGTGQETQY
>TRBV4-2|TRBJ1-5
ASSQDMAGPSNQPQH
>TRBV5-6|TRBJ1-5
ASSYDRGQPQH
>TRBV7-2|TRBJ2-1
ASSTLPRDYNEQF
>TRBV6-2/TRBV6-3|TRBJ2-3
ASSSNFPSTDTQY
>TRBV29-1|TRBJ1-1
SVVRPTLPMNTEAF
>TRBV18|TRBJ2-1
ASRHGTSGRANNEQF
>TRBV2|TRBJ1-2
ASRGSGTNYGYT
>TRBV24-1|TRBJ2-2
ATSETGPTGELF
>TRBV18|TRBJ2-1
ASSRSTSGSYNEQF
>TRBV6-2/TRBV6-3|TRBJ2-5
ASSYSMSSGSGETQY
>TRBV7-9|TRBJ1-2
ASSHGQEPNYGYT
>TRBV27|TRBJ2-7
ASRPWGTGDEQY
>TRBV27|TRBJ2-1
ASSKGLAGEGEQF
>TRBV28|TRBJ1-5
ASSFRLGGNQPQH
>TRBV6-5|TRBJ1-3
ASRGTGRSGNTIY
>TRBV12-3/TRBV12-4|TRBJ1-1
ASNFGYTEAF
>TRBV27|TRBJ2-6
ASRSQGAGANVLT
>TRBV25-1|TRBJ1-1
ASTQGGATEAF
>TRBV11-2|TRBJ2-5
ASSATARGLRETQY